Presented here are 7 T cell receptor beta chains from one specimen sequenced in a study of memory CD4+ T cells and cytomegalovirus serostatus. The sort gate was single viable CD3+CD4+CD8-CD45RO+ cells for memory CD4+ T cells. This table comes from immunoSEQ multiplex PCR, and its TCRdb copy is limited to in-frame clones, with some not included. This sample has roughly 42,000 clones, with around 80% found just once. Sequenced input: memory CD4+ T cells from blood. The receptors originated from an adult in good health and CMV-seronegative.

The count of this clone is one. The chain carries TRBV5-8 and TRBJ1-1; TRBD1 agrees at 12 bases. The CDR3 consists of 16 residues. Losses at the gene ends were 4 bases for V and 6 bases for J; bases not matched to a gene: 10. Per germline, CDR1 SGHTS and CDR2 YDEGEE. CDR3 sequence reads: CASSPGTGGGSAEAFF. Here the CDR3 DNA reads TGTGCCAGCAGCCCCGGGACAGGGGGCGGGTCGGCTGAAGCTTTCTTT.

This clone showed up just a few times. The chain recombines TRBV7-8 with TRBJ1-1; 8 bases are a match to TRBD1. With V trimmed by 2 bases and J by 0 bases, 5 bases remained unmatched. CDR1 and CDR2 (germline): SGHVS, FQNEAQ. This CDR3 has 16 amino acids. The CDR3 region has the DNA TGTGCCAGCAGCTTAAGGGTCAGGGGGCTGAACACTGAAGCTTTCTTT. Translating it yields CASSLRVRGLNTEAFF.

The genes are TRBV5-5 and TRBJ1-1; D is uncertain. V lost 4 bases, J lost 1 base, and 14 bases lay in between. Germline CDR1 and CDR2: SGHKS and YYEKEE (reference sequence). This CDR3 region has 15 residues. CDR3 sequence reads: CASSQARQPNTEAFF. The CDR3 DNA reads TGTGCCAGCAGCCAAGCCAGGCAGCCGAACACTGAAGCTTTCTTT.

As regards this clone: A junction end diverges from the germline sequence, so it may reflect a read error. V and J are TRBV15 and TRBJ1-4, with 8 bases fitting TRBD1. The CDR3 extends over 13 amino acids. Germline CDR1 LNHNV, CDR2 YYDKDF (reference sequence). The CDR3 bases are TGTGCCACCAGCAGAGACCCCAGGCAGGGGGCTCTTTTT. Amino acids: CATSRDPRQGALF.

This sequence joins TRBV7-2 and TRBJ1-5; D gene uncertain. V lost 4 bases and J lost 5, with 9 bases in between. Germline CDR1 is SGHTA and CDR2 is FQGNSA. The CDR3 runs to 13 residues. Written as DNA, the CDR3 is TGTGCCAGCAGCTACGGTTCCTATCAGCCCCAGCATTTT. Encoded protein: CASSYGSYQPQHF.

The CDR3 loop is CASSEYGVGNSPLHF. The DNA of the CDR3 is TGTGCCAGCAGTGAATATGGGGTAGGGAATTCACCCCTCCACTTT. The chain has TRBV25-1 and TRBJ1-6; D call uncertain. Looked up from germline, CDR1 is MGHDK and CDR2 is SYGVNS. Trimming shortened V by 0 bases and J by 7 bases, and 10 bases separated the two germline ends. The CDR3 runs to 15 residues.

The chain joins TRBV14 to TRBJ2-1; 10 positions agree with TRBD2. Germline V lookup: CDR1 SGHDN, CDR2 FVKESK. The CDR3 covers 16 residues. V lost 0 bases, J lost 8 bases, and 7 bases stayed unmatched. The CDR3 DNA reads as TGTGCCAGCAGCCAAGATGAAGCGGGGGGGCGGTATGAGCAGTTCTTC. Protein sequence: CASSQDEAGGRYEQFF.